Each of the 16 T cell receptor beta chains below was sequenced from the same sample in a study of T cells in Graves' hyperthyroidism and ophthalmopathy. Researchers amplified the TCR beta CDR3 regions from RNA transcripts. A first-round RT-PCR of the TCR CDR3 used the HTBI primer set. TCRdb itself ran the multiplex PCR reads through MiXCR, one entry per CDR3 protein. Of roughly 600,000 distinct CDR3 sequences in the sample, roughly 15% are singletons; the top ten hold around 13%. Sequencing used blood. Every receptor here comes from a woman aged 45-65 years with Graves' ophthalmopathy.

This clonotype was seen many times. The CDR3 DNA reads as TGTGCCAGCAGCTTAACCCCCGGGACGAACACTGAAGCTTTCTTT. The encoded protein is CASSLTPGTNTEAFF. V gene TRBV7-3 combines with J gene TRBJ1-1; a weak D match, TRBD1 (5 bases). The CDR3 covers 15 residues. V lost 0 bases to trimming and J lost 1 base, with 9 bases between them. Germline loops: CDR1 SGHTA, CDR2 FQGTGA.

This clonotype was counted many times. The rearrangement joins TRBV7-2 to TRBJ2-3; 7 bases line up with TRBD2. V shed 4 bases and J 1 base; nucleotides not matched to a gene: 8. Germline CDR1 SGHTA, CDR2 FQGNSA. The CDR3 spans 16 residues. As DNA, the CDR3 is TGTGCCAGCAGCTCCCGTTGGGACTACGGCACAGATACGCAGTATTTT. This gives the protein CASSSRWDYGTDTQYF.

This clonotype was recorded many times. The rearrangement joins TRBV28 to TRBJ1-1; D is perhaps TRBD1 (6 bases). Germline CDR1 is MDHEN and CDR2 is SYDVKM. Trimming removed 4 bases from V and 0 bases from J, with 9 bases in between. The CDR3 totals 14 residues. CDR3: CASSSGTLNTEAFF. DNA for the CDR3: TGTGCCAGCAGTTCAGGGACACTGAACACTGAAGCTTTCTTT.

The chain has TRBV27 and TRBJ2-1; D is unclear. The CDR3 length is 15 residues. The V gene lost 4 bases and the J gene lost 6 bases, with 16 bases spanning the gap. CDR1 is MNHEY and CDR2 is SMNVEV in the germline V gene (reference sequence). The CDR3 reads CASSSFSGPSNEQFF. CDR3 sequence (DNA): TGTGCCAGCAGTTCCTTTTCGGGCCCGTCCAATGAGCAGTTCTTC.

The chain has TRBV19 and TRBJ1-4; no definite D call. Trimming cost V 8 bases and J 4 bases, with 14 bases left between them. The CDR3 runs 14 residues. Germline assignment: CDR1 LNHDA and CDR2 SQIVND (reference sequence). CDR3 in amino acids: CASARRGLNEKLFF. Here the CDR3 DNA reads TGTGCCAGTGCCCGCCGAGGGCTTAATGAAAAACTGTTTTTT.

The genes are TRBV14 and TRBJ2-1, with unresolved D. This CDR3 is built from 12 residues. Trimming left V 0 bases short and J 12 bases short, with 9 bases between. CDR1 SGHDN and CDR2 FVKESK come from the germline V gene. CDR3 residues: CASSQDWIGQFF. As DNA, the CDR3 is TGTGCCAGCAGCCAAGACTGGATCGGGCAGTTCTTC.

This clonotype was picked up many times. The chain employs TRBV27 and TRBJ2-3, with TRBD1 matching over 9 bases. There are 14 residues in the CDR3. CDR1 and CDR2 (germline): MNHEY, SMNVEV (reference sequence). The junction had 4 bases not matched to a gene; V was cut back by 7 bases and J by 2 bases. The CDR3 is CASNGQGFTDTQYF. DNA of the CDR3: TGTGCCAGCAACGGACAGGGGTTCACAGATACGCAGTATTTT.

This clonotype was seen repeatedly, ten times or more. CDR3 loop: CASSKREGFADTQYF. The DNA of the CDR3 is TGTGCCAGCAGCAAGAGGGAGGGTTTCGCAGATACGCAGTATTTT. The rearrangement uses TRBV28 and TRBJ2-3; 7 bases map to TRBD2. J lost 4 bases, V lost 6 bases, and 10 bases had no gene match. The germline gives CDR1 MDHEN, CDR2 SYDVKM. CDR3 length: 15 residues.

This clonotype has ten or more counts. The junction does not match germline at one end; this may be a read error. This chain uses TRBV5-1 with TRBJ2-7, with 10 positions matching TRBD2. This CDR3 contains 17 residues. Germline CDR1 SGHRS, CDR2 YFSETQ. Here the CDR3 reads CASSLDRVGLAAYGQYF. CDR3 nucleotide sequence: TGCGCCAGCAGCTTGGATCGGGTTGGACTAGCGGCCTACGGGCAGTACTTC.

For this clonotype: This could be a read error, since a much larger clone is one nucleotide away. This chain joins TRBV24-1 and TRBJ2-3; 10 nucleotides match TRBD2. Trimming cost V 3 bases and J 2 bases; bases outside gene matches: 13. Germline lookup yields CDR1 KGHDR and CDR2 SFDVKD. This CDR3 region has 19 residues. The CDR3 region is CATSDDPPRLAGATDTQYF. The DNA of the CDR3 is TGTGCCACCAGTGATGACCCACCAAGGCTAGCGGGAGCCACAGATACGCAGTATTTT.

The rearrangement uses TRBV6-1 and TRBJ2-2; no clear D gene. Deletions cut 5 bases from V and 5 bases from J, with 15 bases between. Germline lookup yields CDR1 MNHNS and CDR2 SASEGT. The CDR3 is made up of 15 amino acids. The CDR3 spells CASSPENFPTGELFF. CDR3 bases: TGTGCCAGCAGTCCTGAAAACTTCCCAACCGGGGAGCTGTTTTTT.

This clonotype was seen many times. V usage is TRBV4-3 and J usage is TRBJ2-1; 10 bases agree with TRBD1. CDR3 length: 14 residues. V dropped 6 bases and J dropped 8; count of bases not matched to a gene: 7. Germline loops: CDR1 LGHNA, CDR2 YSLEER. The DNA of the CDR3 is TGCGCCAGCAGTCTGGGACAGGGGACGGATGAGCAGTTCTTC. It specifies CASSLGQGTDEQFF.

In its sample, this clonotype was seen many times. The chain combines TRBV28 with TRBJ1-4; TRBD1 aligns across 7 bases. The J segment lost 4 bases and the V segment lost 6 bases, leaving 8 bases of the junction unmatched. The CDR3 runs to 15 residues. Germline V lookup: CDR1 MDHEN, CDR2 SYDVKM. CDR3 sequence: CASSRDRVYNEKLFF. CDR3 in DNA: TGTGCCAGCAGCCGTGACAGGGTCTATAATGAAAAACTGTTTTTT. The entire variable domain, with the rest obtained from reference TRBV28 and TRBJ1-4, is as follows: DVKVTQSSRYLVKRTGEKVFLECVQDMDHENMFWYRQDPGLGLRLIYFSYDVKMKEKGDIPEGYSVSREKKERFSLILESASTNQTSMYLCASSRDRVYNEKLFFGSGTQLSVL.

At least ten counts were recorded for this clonotype. The rearrangement joins TRBV12-3 or TRBV12-4 to TRBJ1-5; TRBD1 is a possible D gene (6 bases). The CDR3 spans 17 residues. V lost 4 bases, J lost 0 bases, and 16 bases lay in between. The CDR3 reads CASSWGGWGHSNQPQHF. In nucleotides, the CDR3 is TGTGCCAGCAGTTGGGGGGGTTGGGGACATAGCAATCAGCCCCAGCATTTT.

As for this clonotype: The junction departs from the called germline gene at one end, perhaps through a read error. V is TRBV7-7 and J is TRBJ2-2; possibly TRBD1 or TRBD2 for D (5 bases each). The CDR3 has 14 amino acids. The germline CDR1 and CDR2 sequences are SSHAT and FNYEAQ (reference sequence). As DNA, the CDR3 is TGTGCTAGCAGCTGGGACCGTAACACCGGGGAGCTGTTTTTT. This sequence encodes CASSWDRNTGELFF.

This clonotype was counted ten times or more. The chain carries TRBV2 and TRBJ1-5, with 9 nucleotides matching TRBD1. CDR3 length: 15 residues. The V gene end was trimmed by 6 bases and the J gene end by 8 bases; junction bases not matched to a gene: 11. Germline V gene sequence: CDR1 SNHLY, CDR2 FYNNEI. As DNA, the CDR3 is TGTGCCAGCAGCGGACAGGGGAATAGGTGGAAGCCCCAGCATTTT. Amino acids: CASSGQGNRWKPQHF.